A single sample gave rise to the 22 T cell receptor beta chains below, sequenced in a study of metastatic and nonmetastatic thyroid tumors. TCRdb redid the clone calls on the PCR reads using MiXCR. The data contain 15,000 to 19,000 clones, around 25% of them singletons. Ahead of thyroid surgery, no patient had received treatment of any kind. The specimen was tumor tissue. Receptors were obtained from a female donor with papillary thyroid cancer or a benign thyroid nodule (not recorded which). Some clones in this sample may be carry-over from other donors' samples.

This clone appeared many times. The chain uses TRBV11-3 and TRBJ1-4; a weak D match, TRBD1 (5 bases). The V end was cut by 4 bases, the J end by 2 bases, with 11 bases between. This CDR3 has 15 residues. Looked up from germline, CDR1 is SGHNT and CDR2 is YENEEA. CDR3: CASSSEGFTNEKLFF. The CDR3 nucleotides read TGTGCCAGCAGCTCAGAGGGGTTCACTAATGAAAAACTGTTTTTT.

The J gene is TRBJ2-7, the V gene TRBV28; D may be TRBD2 (6 bases). The CDR3 extends over 14 amino acids. V was cut by 2 bases and J by 5 bases, with 13 bases left in between. Germline CDR1 reads MDHEN; CDR2 reads SYDVKM. CDR3 amino acids: CASSLVEGRNEQYF. The CDR3 bases are TGTGCCAGCAGTTTAGTGGAGGGAAGGAACGAGCAGTACTTC.

Ten or more counts support this clone. The V and J genes are TRBV20-1 and TRBJ2-2, with 14 bases lining up with TRBD2. J was trimmed by 2 bases and V by 3 bases; bases with no gene match: 5. This CDR3 contains 17 residues. Germline CDR1 and CDR2: DFQATT and SNEGSKA (reference sequence). The CDR3 nucleotides read TGCAGTGCTAGTGGGACTAGCGGGAGTGGTAACACCGGGGAGCTGTTTTTT. This codes for CSASGTSGSGNTGELFF.

This clone was seen at least ten times. The chain recombines TRBV5-1 with TRBJ2-2; D not certain. The V end was cut by 5 bases, the J end by 4 bases, with 9 bases between. The CDR3 extends over 13 amino acids. Germline values: CDR1 SGHRS, CDR2 YFSETQ. This chain's CDR3 is CASSPPPTGELFF. In DNA form, the CDR3 reads TGCGCCAGCAGTCCCCCCCCCACCGGGGAGCTGTTTTTT.

Remarks on this clone: A read error may account for a junction end that differs from germline. This chain uses TRBV20-1 with TRBJ2-7; a possible D gene is TRBD2 (6 bases). CDR3 length: 16 amino acids. Germline V gives CDR1 DFQATT, CDR2 SNEGSKA (reference sequence). CDR3 DNA: TGCAGTGCTAAATCACCTCCGCCTAGCGATACCTACGATCAGTACTTC. It codes for CSAKSPPPSDTYDQYF.

This clone showed up many times. The genes are TRBV28 and TRBJ2-2; possible D gene TRBD2, 5 bases. The CDR3 extends over 15 amino acids. V was cut by 4 bases and J by 5 bases, with 14 bases left in between. Per the germline V gene, CDR1 is MDHEN and CDR2 is SYDVKM. The CDR3 sequence is CASSSLAGGTGELFF. CDR3 DNA: TGTGCCAGCAGTTCCCTAGCCGGTGGGACCGGGGAGCTGTTTTTT.

This chain links TRBV7-2 with TRBJ2-1, with D perhaps TRBD2 (6 bases). The CDR3 loop spans 14 amino acids. Trimming pared 1 base from V and 10 bases from J, leaving 14 bases between. Germline lookup yields CDR1 SGHTA and CDR2 FQGNSA. The CDR3 reads CASSLGPASDEQFF. The DNA for the CDR3 is TGTGCCAGCAGCTTAGGGCCGGCTAGCGACGAGCAGTTCTTC.

A remark on this clone: In this CDR3 the conserved last residue, phenylalanine or tryptophan, is missing, so a read error is likely. The chain uses TRBV19 and TRBJ2-2; D unresolved. The CDR3 has 16 amino acids. Germline CDR1 LNHDA, CDR2 SQIVND (reference sequence). With 10 bases removed from V and 0 bases from J, the gap between germline ends came to 18 bases. CDR3 loop: CATYPYFGTNTGELFS. CDR3 coding DNA: TGTGCCACATATCCGTACTTCGGAACGAACACCGGGGAGCTGTTTTCT.

This clone came up many times. V and J are TRBV6-4 and TRBJ1-5; D call uncertain. V was clipped by 6 bases and J by 6 bases, with 12 bases between them. Germline V gene data show CDR1 as MRHNA and CDR2 as SNTAGT. This CDR3 is 13 amino acids long. The CDR3 loop reads CASSELPGQPQHF. In nucleotides, the CDR3 is TGTGCCAGCAGCGAGCTCCCCGGTCAGCCCCAGCATTTT.

The chain uses TRBV20-1 and TRBJ1-5, with TRBD1 as a possible D gene (6 bases). Germline values: CDR1 DFQATT, CDR2 SNEGSKA (reference sequence). This CDR3 comprises 15 residues. The V end lost 3 bases, the J end lost 1 base, and 13 bases lay between the germline ends. The CDR3 DNA is TGCAGTGCTAGGCGCTCGGGACACAGCAATCAGCCCCAGCATTTT. This encodes CSARRSGHSNQPQHF.

This clone came up many times. The same CDR3 is also encoded by other DNA sequences in this sample. The chain employs TRBV20-1 and TRBJ2-5; no definite D call. Trimming cost V 6 bases and J 5 bases, with 10 bases left between them. The CDR3 is 11 amino acids. Germline lookup yields CDR1 DFQATT and CDR2 SNEGSKA (reference sequence). CDR3 nucleotides: TGCAGTGCATTAGACCGGGAGACCCAGTACTTC. It codes for CSALDRETQYF.

The CDR3 loop reads CAWDSGRTQYF. The CDR3 DNA reads as TGTGCCTGGGATAGCGGGAGGACCCAGTACTTC. This sequence joins TRBV30 and TRBJ2-5, with 9 positions matching TRBD2. CDR1 and CDR2 from the germline V gene are GTSNPN and SVGIG (reference sequence). The trim removed 5 bases at V and 7 bases at J, leaving 2 bases unmatched. The CDR3 runs 11 residues.

The chain combines TRBV5-1 with TRBJ1-6, with a possible D match to TRBD1 (6 bases). V lost 1 base, J lost 10 bases, and 12 bases lay in between. Germline CDR1 is SGHRS and CDR2 is YFSETQ. CDR3 length: 14 residues. The CDR3 here is CASSLWGAGSPLHF. CDR3 in DNA: TGCGCCAGCAGCTTGTGGGGGGCTGGATCACCCCTCCACTTT.

By sample share, this clone is medium-sized (0.01 to 0.1%). The V and J genes are TRBV30 and TRBJ1-2; D is ambiguous. The germline V gene encodes CDR1 GTSNPN and CDR2 SVGIG (reference sequence). V was clipped by 3 bases and J by 2 bases, with 13 bases between them. This CDR3 region has 14 residues. DNA of the CDR3: TGTGCCTGGAGCCTACTTTTGGGGAACTATGGCTACACCTTC. This gives the protein CAWSLLLGNYGYTF.

In this sample, this clone turned up a few times. This chain connects TRBV6-1 to TRBJ1-6; 9 bases agree with TRBD1. The germline V gene has CDR1 MNHNS and CDR2 SASEGT. This CDR3 has 18 amino acids. V trimming: 3 bases; J trimming: 2 bases; junction bases outside the gene matches: 8. CDR3 sequence: CASSDPWTGVTYNSPLHF. DNA of the CDR3: TGTGCCAGCAGTGACCCGTGGACAGGGGTGACCTATAATTCACCCCTCCACTTT.

This clone was observed at least ten times. CDR3 in DNA: TGTGCCAGCAGCTTATCTAGCGGACTGAGCACAGATACGCAGTATTTT. It yields the protein CASSLSSGLSTDTQYF. The chain employs TRBV7-3 and TRBJ2-3, with 7 bases identical to TRBD2. In germline, CDR1 is SGHTA, CDR2 FQGTGA. J gave up 0 bases and V 2 bases, and 5 bases lay outside the gene matches. There are 16 residues in the CDR3.

This chain joins TRBV5-4 and TRBJ1-2; TRBD1 agrees at 8 bases. Germline trimming cut 3 bases from V and 8 bases from J; bases unmatched to any gene: 3. Germline CDR1 SGHNT, CDR2 YYREEE (reference sequence). The CDR3 runs 12 residues. The CDR3 reads CASSSNRGGYTF. In DNA form, the CDR3 reads TGTGCCAGCAGCTCGAACAGGGGGGGCTACACCTTC.

This clone was seen a handful of times. The chain carries TRBV12-3 or TRBV12-4 and TRBJ1-6; D uncertain. The CDR3 contains 14 residues. Trimming shortened V by 5 bases and J by 0 bases, and 5 bases separated the two germline ends. This CDR3 reads CASSLSSYNSPLHF. In DNA, the CDR3 is TGTGCCAGCAGTCTAAGCTCCTATAATTCACCCCTCCACTTT.

Many counts were recorded for this clone. The gene calls are TRBV6-1 and TRBJ1-1, with D tentatively TRBD1 (6 bases). CDR1 is MNHNS, CDR2 SASEGT, per germline. The V end lost 3 bases, the J end lost 7 bases, and 12 bases lay between the germline ends. This CDR3 is 13 amino acids long. The CDR3 region is CASSDKGGNEAFF. In nucleotides, the CDR3 is TGTGCCAGCAGTGACAAGGGGGGTAATGAAGCTTTCTTT.

This clone is medium-sized within its sample. The chain combines TRBV6-1 with TRBJ1-1; D uncertain. CDR3 size: 14 residues. The germline V gene encodes CDR1 MNHNS and CDR2 SASEGT. Trimming pared 1 base from V and 4 bases from J, leaving 10 bases between. The CDR3 loop reads CASSEGLQRTEAFF. CDR3 nucleotides: TGTGCCAGCAGTGAAGGACTACAACGCACTGAAGCTTTCTTT.

This clone was seen ten or more times. The chain is built from TRBV9 and TRBJ2-1; 7 bases map to TRBD1. Trimming cost V 4 bases and J 0 bases; bases outside gene matches: 4. The germline CDR1 and CDR2 sequences are SGDLS and YYNGEE. The CDR3 has 15 amino acids. The CDR3 DNA reads TGTGCCAGCAGCTTGGACAGGAGCTCCTACAATGAGCAGTTCTTC. Amino acid sequence: CASSLDRSSYNEQFF.

This clone qualifies as medium-sized. The V call is TRBV7-9, the J call TRBJ2-2, with D possibly being TRBD1 or TRBD2 (5 bases each). Trimming took off 4 bases at V and 5 bases at J, with 11 bases between the two ends. In germline, CDR1 is SEHNR, CDR2 FQNEAQ (reference sequence). The CDR3 consists of 14 residues. The CDR3 DNA follows: TGTGCCAGCAGCTCGGGACCCCAGACCGGGGAGCTGTTTTTT. Translating gives CASSSGPQTGELFF.